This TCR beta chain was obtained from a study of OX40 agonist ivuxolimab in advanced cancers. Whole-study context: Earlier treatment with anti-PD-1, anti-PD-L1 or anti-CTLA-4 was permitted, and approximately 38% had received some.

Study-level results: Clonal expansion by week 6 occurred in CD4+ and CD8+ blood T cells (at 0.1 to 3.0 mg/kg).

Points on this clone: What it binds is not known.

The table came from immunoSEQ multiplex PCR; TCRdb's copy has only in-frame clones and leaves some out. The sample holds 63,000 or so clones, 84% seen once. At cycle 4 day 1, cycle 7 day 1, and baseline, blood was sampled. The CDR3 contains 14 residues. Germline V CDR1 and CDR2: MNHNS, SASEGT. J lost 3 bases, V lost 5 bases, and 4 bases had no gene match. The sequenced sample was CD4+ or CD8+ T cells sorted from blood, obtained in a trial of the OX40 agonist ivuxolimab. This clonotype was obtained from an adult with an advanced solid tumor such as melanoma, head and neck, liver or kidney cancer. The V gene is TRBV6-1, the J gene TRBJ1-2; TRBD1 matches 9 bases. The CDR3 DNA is TGTGCCAGCAGTCCAACAGGGGGCGACTATGGCTACACCTTC. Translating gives CASSPTGGDYGYTF.